A selection of T cell receptor beta chains follows, all from one sample in a study of blood T cell repertoires in COVID-19. This table comes from immunoSEQ multiplex PCR, and its TCRdb copy is limited to in-frame clones, with some not included. The sample lists over 100,000 clones; 84% were seen once. The sequenced sample consisted of peripheral blood. These receptors all come from a woman of 80 years or more with active or convalescent COVID-19. CDR3s include the opening cysteine and the closing phenylalanine or tryptophan. D genes are given only for firm matches. Some rows have no size entry. The others give once, few or many, or a class for an expanded clone.

j_gene: TRBJ2-3
abundance: NA
d_gene: TRBD2
v_gene: TRBV9
CDR3aa: CASSVAGGPIDTQYF
CDR3nt: TGTGCCAGCAGCGTAGCGGGAGGGCCCATAGATACGCAGTATTTT

j_gene: TRBJ1-2
abundance: NA
d_gene: NA
v_gene: TRBV30
CDR3aa: CAWRARWATRKGNYGYTF
CDR3nt: TGTGCCTGGAGGGCACGTTGGGCCACCCGGAAGGGGAACTATGGCTACACCTTC

j_gene: TRBJ2-3
abundance: NA
d_gene: NA
v_gene: TRBV7-9
CDR3aa: CASRLTGTDTQYF
CDR3nt: TGTGCCAGCAGACTTACAGGGACAGATACGCAGTATTTT

j_gene: TRBJ2-4
abundance: NA
d_gene: TRBD1
v_gene: TRBV27
CDR3aa: CASSTNRGGKNIQYF
CDR3nt: TGTGCCAGCAGTACCAACAGGGGCGGGAAAAACATTCAGTACTTC

j_gene: TRBJ2-4
abundance: NA
d_gene: NA
v_gene: TRBV28
CDR3aa: CASSSGLGKNIQYF
CDR3nt: TGTGCCAGCAGTTCAGGGCTGGGGAAAAACATTCAGTACTTC

j_gene: TRBJ2-1
abundance: once
d_gene: TRBD2
v_gene: TRBV3-1/TRBV3-2
CDR3aa: CASSQEGLAGGPQNEQFF
CDR3nt: TGTGCCAGCAGCCAAGAGGGACTAGCGGGAGGGCCTCAAAATGAGCAGTTCTTC

j_gene: TRBJ2-2
abundance: NA
d_gene: TRBD2
v_gene: TRBV7-7
CDR3aa: CASSPLAGGDTGELFF
CDR3nt: TGTGCTAGCAGTCCACTAGCGGGAGGCGACACCGGGGAGCTGTTTTTT

j_gene: TRBJ2-3
abundance: NA
d_gene: NA
v_gene: TRBV5-1
CDR3aa: CASSQGAPGDTQYF
CDR3nt: TGCGCCAGCAGCCAAGGGGCGCCGGGAGATACGCAGTATTTT

j_gene: TRBJ2-1
abundance: NA
d_gene: TRBD2
v_gene: TRBV7-8
CDR3aa: CASSLRSWAGASYNEQFF
CDR3nt: TGTGCCAGCAGCTTAAGATCGTGGGCGGGAGCCTCCTACAATGAGCAGTTCTTC

j_gene: TRBJ2-7
abundance: NA
d_gene: TRBD2
v_gene: TRBV9
CDR3aa: CASTSGVGPFYEQYF
CDR3nt: TGTGCCAGCACGAGCGGGGTAGGCCCCTTCTACGAGCAGTACTTC

j_gene: TRBJ1-3
abundance: NA
d_gene: NA
v_gene: TRBV5-1
CDR3aa: CASSLGASSGNTIYF
CDR3nt: TGCGCCAGCAGCTTGGGGGCCAGCTCTGGAAACACCATATATTTT

j_gene: TRBJ2-5
abundance: NA
d_gene: NA
v_gene: TRBV27
CDR3aa: CASSLRGTAEETQYF
CDR3nt: TGTGCCAGCAGTTTACGGGGGACAGCCGAAGAGACCCAGTACTTC

j_gene: TRBJ2-7
abundance: NA
d_gene: NA
v_gene: TRBV3-1/TRBV3-2
CDR3aa: CASSRGTHYEQYF
CDR3nt: TGTGCCAGCAGCCGCGGCACACACTACGAGCAGTACTTC

j_gene: TRBJ2-4
abundance: NA
d_gene: NA
v_gene: TRBV5-1
CDR3aa: CASSLDSSKNIQYF
CDR3nt: TGCGCCAGCAGCTTGGACAGTAGTAAAAACATTCAGTACTTC

j_gene: TRBJ2-1
abundance: NA
d_gene: NA
v_gene: TRBV13
CDR3aa: CASSLGGGHDEQFF
CDR3nt: TGTGCCAGCAGCTTAGGCGGGGGGCACGATGAGCAGTTCTTC

j_gene: TRBJ1-2
abundance: NA
d_gene: NA
v_gene: TRBV20-1
CDR3aa: CSATGQYGYTF
CDR3nt: TGCAGTGCTACCGGACAGTATGGCTACACCTTC

j_gene: TRBJ1-1
abundance: NA
d_gene: NA
v_gene: TRBV6-5
CDR3aa: CAVYRDLNTEAFF
CDR3nt: TGTGCCGTATACAGGGATTTGAACACTGAAGCTTTCTTT

j_gene: TRBJ2-1
abundance: few
d_gene: TRBD2
v_gene: TRBV7-9
CDR3aa: CASSRRLAEYNNEQFF
CDR3nt: TGTGCCAGCAGCAGGAGACTAGCGGAGTACAATAATGAGCAGTTCTTC

j_gene: TRBJ1-5
abundance: NA
d_gene: TRBD1
v_gene: TRBV6-5
CDR3aa: CASSYDPRGNQPQHF
CDR3nt: TGTGCCAGCAGTTATGACCCCAGGGGGAATCAGCCCCAGCATTTT

j_gene: TRBJ1-4
abundance: NA
d_gene: NA
v_gene: TRBV5-6
CDR3aa: CASSQGNTNEKLFF
CDR3nt: TGTGCCAGCAGCCAGGGGAACACTAATGAAAAACTGTTTTTT

j_gene: TRBJ1-5
abundance: NA
d_gene: TRBD1
v_gene: TRBV7-2
CDR3aa: CASSARQGNQPQHF
CDR3nt: TGTGCCAGCAGCGCGAGACAGGGGAATCAGCCCCAGCATTTT

j_gene: TRBJ1-5
abundance: NA
d_gene: NA
v_gene: TRBV6-1
CDR3aa: CASSDQGVSNQPQHF
CDR3nt: TGTGCCAGCAGTGATCAGGGTGTCAGCAATCAGCCCCAGCATTTT

j_gene: TRBJ2-3
abundance: NA
d_gene: TRBD1
v_gene: TRBV19
CDR3aa: CASSRDRASTDTQYF
CDR3nt: TGTGCCAGTAGTCGGGACAGAGCTAGCACAGATACGCAGTATTTT

j_gene: TRBJ2-7
abundance: NA
d_gene: TRBD1
v_gene: TRBV7-9
CDR3aa: CASSQQGIVYEQYF
CDR3nt: TGTGCCAGCAGCCAACAGGGGATAGTCTACGAGCAGTACTTC

j_gene: TRBJ1-2
abundance: once
d_gene: NA
v_gene: TRBV24-1
CDR3aa: CATSVYNYGYTF
CDR3nt: TGTGCCACCAGTGTGTATAACTATGGCTACACCTTC

j_gene: TRBJ1-5
abundance: NA
d_gene: NA
v_gene: TRBV15
CDR3aa: CATSREVDTGNQPQHF
CDR3nt: TGTGCCACCAGCAGAGAGGTAGACACTGGCAATCAGCCCCAGCATTTT

j_gene: TRBJ1-6
abundance: NA
d_gene: NA
v_gene: TRBV5-4
CDR3aa: CASSLDSVSSYNSPLHF
CDR3nt: TGTGCCAGCAGCTTGGACAGTGTAAGCTCCTATAATTCACCCCTCCACTTT

j_gene: TRBJ2-7
abundance: once
d_gene: NA
v_gene: TRBV14
CDR3aa: CASRLDGSYEQYF
CDR3nt: TGTGCCAGCAGACTCGACGGGTCCTACGAGCAGTACTTC

j_gene: TRBJ1-1
abundance: NA
d_gene: NA
v_gene: TRBV2
CDR3aa: CASSVGVLATEAFF
CDR3nt: TGTGCCAGCAGTGTCGGGGTCCTGGCCACTGAAGCTTTCTTT

j_gene: TRBJ2-7
abundance: NA
d_gene: NA
v_gene: TRBV10-3
CDR3aa: CAISSDEQGGYEQYF
CDR3nt: TGTGCCATCAGCTCCGACGAGCAGGGGGGCTACGAGCAGTACTTC

j_gene: TRBJ2-5
abundance: NA
d_gene: NA
v_gene: TRBV5-1
CDR3aa: CASSLEPGNQETQYF
CDR3nt: TGCGCCAGCAGCTTGGAGCCGGGAAACCAAGAGACCCAGTACTTC

j_gene: TRBJ2-7
abundance: NA
d_gene: NA
v_gene: TRBV10-3
CDR3aa: CATSSASYEQYF
CDR3nt: TGTGCCACCTCTAGTGCTTCTTACGAGCAGTACTTC

j_gene: TRBJ2-5
abundance: NA
d_gene: TRBD1
v_gene: TRBV7-7
CDR3aa: CASSLGTGGLMDETQYF
CDR3nt: TGTGCTAGCAGCTTAGGGACAGGGGGCTTGATGGATGAGACCCAGTACTTC

j_gene: TRBJ2-1
abundance: NA
d_gene: TRBD1
v_gene: TRBV20-1
CDR3aa: CSASRDRAHEQFF
CDR3nt: TGCAGTGCTAGTAGGGACAGGGCCCATGAGCAGTTCTTC

j_gene: TRBJ2-3
abundance: NA
d_gene: TRBD2
v_gene: TRBV10-3
CDR3aa: CAISDSGRADTQYF
CDR3nt: TGTGCCATCAGTGATAGCGGGAGGGCAGATACGCAGTATTTT

j_gene: TRBJ2-5
abundance: NA
d_gene: NA
v_gene: TRBV27
CDR3aa: CASSLWGDSRGETQYF
CDR3nt: TGTGCCAGCAGTTTATGGGGAGACTCGAGGGGGGAGACCCAGTACTTC

j_gene: TRBJ1-1
abundance: NA
d_gene: TRBD1
v_gene: TRBV27
CDR3aa: CASSWGTAAEAFF
CDR3nt: TGTGCCAGCAGTTGGGGGACAGCAGCTGAAGCTTTCTTT

j_gene: TRBJ1-2
abundance: NA
d_gene: NA
v_gene: TRBV6-5
CDR3aa: CASSYSKRGAYGYTF
CDR3nt: TGTGCCAGCAGTTACTCGAAACGGGGGGCCTATGGCTACACCTTC

j_gene: TRBJ1-1
abundance: NA
d_gene: TRBD1
v_gene: TRBV2
CDR3aa: CASSRDRGTEAFF
CDR3nt: TGTGCCAGCAGCCGGGACAGAGGGACTGAAGCTTTCTTT

j_gene: TRBJ2-6
abundance: NA
d_gene: NA
v_gene: TRBV25-1
CDR3aa: CASSLGTGGANVLTF
CDR3nt: TGTGCCAGCAGCCTCGGGACTGGTGGGGCCAACGTCCTGACTTTC

j_gene: TRBJ1-5
abundance: NA
d_gene: NA
v_gene: TRBV19
CDR3aa: CASSIQTAPDPQHF
CDR3nt: TGTGCCAGTAGTATCCAGACAGCCCCCGATCCCCAGCATTTT

j_gene: TRBJ2-7
abundance: NA
d_gene: NA
v_gene: TRBV11-2
CDR3aa: CASSEDRWGYEQYF
CDR3nt: TGTGCCAGCAGCGAAGACAGGTGGGGTTACGAGCAGTACTTC

j_gene: TRBJ2-1
abundance: NA
d_gene: NA
v_gene: TRBV27
CDR3aa: CASRSGRSYNEQFF
CDR3nt: TGTGCCAGCAGAAGCGGACGCTCCTACAATGAGCAGTTCTTC

j_gene: TRBJ2-1
abundance: NA
d_gene: NA
v_gene: TRBV7-9
CDR3aa: CASSLAGNPRNEQFF
CDR3nt: TGTGCCAGCAGCTTAGCCGGGAACCCTAGGAATGAGCAGTTCTTC

j_gene: TRBJ1-3
abundance: NA
d_gene: NA
v_gene: TRBV2
CDR3aa: CASSDWAGGNTIYF
CDR3nt: TGTGCCAGCAGTGACTGGGCAGGTGGAAACACCATATATTTT

j_gene: TRBJ2-2
abundance: few
d_gene: NA
v_gene: TRBV7-9
CDR3aa: CVGSSTGELFF
CDR3nt: TGTGTAGGGAGCTCCACCGGGGAGCTGTTTTTT

j_gene: TRBJ2-7
abundance: NA
d_gene: TRBD2
v_gene: TRBV28
CDR3aa: CASSFGLGTSSYEQYF
CDR3nt: TGTGCCAGCAGTTTCGGTCTGGGGACTAGCTCCTACGAGCAGTACTTC

j_gene: TRBJ2-2
abundance: few
d_gene: NA
v_gene: TRBV7-3
CDR3aa: CASSSSLGRGGELFF
CDR3nt: TGTGCCAGCAGCTCCTCTCTAGGTAGAGGGGGGGAGCTGTTTTTT

j_gene: TRBJ1-4
abundance: NA
d_gene: NA
v_gene: TRBV18
CDR3aa: CASSDLWQTNEKLFF
CDR3nt: TGTGCCAGCTCTGATTTATGGCAAACTAATGAAAAACTGTTTTTT

j_gene: TRBJ1-4
abundance: NA
d_gene: NA
v_gene: TRBV2
CDR3aa: CAINSGHIYEKLFF
CDR3nt: TGTGCCATAAACTCGGGACATATATATGAAAAACTGTTTTTT